This TCR beta chain was profiled in a study of T-cell reconstitution after alpha-beta-depleted transplantation in children. CDR1 and CDR2 (germline): MDHEN, SYDVKM. Between the trimmed V and J ends, which lost 0 bases and 4 bases, there was a span of 8 bases. The CDR3 totals 14 residues. The table lists this clonotype with a few counts. Preparation of the TCRbeta library involved a method that used unique molecular identifiers. TCRdb itself ran the PCR reads through MiXCR, one entry per CDR3 protein. The profile covers approximately 120,000 distinct CDR3 sequences, with about 9.5% appearing a single time and around 24% taken by the ten largest.

Sequenced here: PBMCs, mostly from graft donor cells, sampled 180 days after TCRalphabeta/CD19-depleted stem cell transplant. The chain uses TRBV28 and TRBJ2-3, with D possibly being TRBD2 (6 bases). This clonotype was sampled from a girl under three years old who had a stem cell transplant for combined immunodeficiency, so the T cells may come from the graft donor. CDR3: CASSLWEGSDTQYF. In nucleotides, the CDR3 is TGTGCCAGCAGTTTATGGGAGGGCTCAGATACGCAGTATTTT.